Shown below are 20 T cell receptor beta chains from a single sample sequenced in a study of beta chain features in type 1 diabetes. Expressed TCRB transcripts were sequenced because the isolated RNA had all been reverse transcribed beforehand. Assay: immunoSEQ multiplex PCR; the TCRdb copy retains only in-frame clones and omits some. The sample includes some 270,000 clones, about 8% of them seen just once. Sequencing used central memory CD4+ T cells from blood. The receptor source for this set is a woman aged 18-35 years in good health.

At least ten counts were recorded for this clone. The chain is built from TRBV30 and TRBJ1-2; D ambiguous. Germline loops: CDR1 GTSNPN, CDR2 SVGIG (reference sequence). The CDR3 covers 11 residues. CDR3 region: CVRHYGYGYTF. The CDR3 DNA reads as TGTGTTCGTCATTATGGCTATGGCTACACCTTC.

This clone was seen only a few times. This may be a read error: a much more frequent sequence differs by one nucleotide. The chain joins TRBV28 to TRBJ1-5; D not resolved. Germline V gene lookup returns CDR1 MDHEN and CDR2 SYDVKM. V lost 5 bases and J lost 6, with 8 bases in between. The CDR3 sequence is 12 residues long. CDR3 nucleotides: TGTGCCAGCAGTCCCTATCGTCAGCCCCAGCATTTT. Translating it yields CASSPYRQPQHF.

The DNA of the CDR3 is TGCGCCAGCAGCCAAGGACTAGCGGGGAGCGGGGCCCAGTACTTC. It codes for CASSQGLAGSGAQYF. This chain links TRBV4-1 with TRBJ2-5; 11 positions agree with TRBD2. Germline values: CDR1 MGHRA, CDR2 YSYEKL. Losses at the gene ends were 1 base for V and 9 bases for J; bases not matched to a gene: 7. The CDR3 contains 15 residues.

This clone was seen only a few times. This sequence joins TRBV4-1 and TRBJ2-3; TRBD2 matches at 9 bases. The ends lost 1 base at V and 2 bases at J; junction bases unmatched: 7. From germline, CDR1 is MGHRA and CDR2 YSYEKL. CDR3 length equals 17 residues. The CDR3 reads CASSQARAGGFTDTQYF. The CDR3 DNA follows: TGCGCCAGCAGCCAAGCCCGAGCGGGGGGATTCACAGATACGCAGTATTTT.

V and J are TRBV4-2 and TRBJ2-1; D gene ambiguous. Per germline, CDR1 LGHNA and CDR2 YNFKEQ. Between the trimmed V and J ends, which lost 4 bases and 5 bases, there was a span of 15 bases. The CDR3 runs 15 residues. The CDR3 sequence: CASSLQHSLDNEQFF. The CDR3 region has the DNA TGTGCCAGCAGCCTACAGCACTCTCTAGACAATGAGCAGTTCTTC.

A few counts support this clone. The V gene is TRBV7-3, the J gene TRBJ2-7; the D gene is possibly TRBD2 (5 bases). The V and J ends lost 1 base and 3 bases respectively, with 10 bases between them. CDR1 is SGHTA, CDR2 FQGTGA, per germline. The CDR3 contains 14 residues. This chain's CDR3 is CASSLMGASYEQYF. In nucleotides, the CDR3 is TGTGCCAGCAGCTTAATGGGAGCCAGCTACGAGCAGTACTTC.

The chain carries TRBV2 and TRBJ2-7; no clear D. Germline CDR1 reads SNHLY; CDR2 reads FYNNEI. V shed 8 bases and J shed 1 base, with 9 bases lying between them. This CDR3 comprises 12 residues. The CDR3 nucleotides are TGTGCCAGCGGGGTTCGGTCCTACGAGCAGTACGTC. Protein sequence: CASGVRSYEQYV.

This clone was recorded a few times. The chain is built from TRBV6-5 and TRBJ1-6; possibly TRBD1 for D (5 bases). CDR1 and CDR2 from the germline V gene are MNHEY and SVGAGI. Between the trimmed V and J ends, which lost 4 bases and 7 bases, there was a span of 17 bases. This CDR3 comprises 16 residues. The CDR3 spells CASSSARGTGNSPLHF. In DNA, the CDR3 is TGTGCCAGCAGTTCCGCCCGGGGGACGGGAAATTCACCCCTCCACTTT.

This clone was seen a few times. The rearrangement uses TRBV7-2 and TRBJ2-7; 7 bases align to TRBD1. From germline, CDR1 is SGHTA and CDR2 FQGNSA. Trimming took 3 bases from V and 6 from J; bases not matched to a gene: 5. The CDR3 consists of 13 residues. CDR3 in amino acids: CASSFKGALEQYF. In nucleotides, the CDR3 is TGTGCCAGCAGCTTCAAGGGGGCGCTCGAGCAGTACTTC.

This clone was seen at least ten times. The chain joins TRBV5-8 to TRBJ1-4, with no clear D. Germline loops: CDR1 SGHTS, CDR2 YDEGEE. The CDR3 consists of 15 residues. V was clipped by 6 bases and J by 7 bases, with 19 bases between them. CDR3 in amino acids: CASTTLSGGVEKLFF. Written as DNA, the CDR3 is TGTGCCAGCACCACTTTATCAGGAGGAGTTGAAAAACTGTTTTTT.

The chain combines TRBV6-1 with TRBJ2-5; 9 nucleotides agree with TRBD1. The CDR3 is made up of 14 amino acids. V shed 5 bases, J shed 7 bases, and the junction held 8 bases outside the gene matches. Germline CDR1 and CDR2: MNHNS and SASEGT. The chain's CDR3 is CASSTRGQGGTQYF. The CDR3 nucleotides read TGTGCCAGCAGTACCAGGGGACAGGGTGGGACCCAGTACTTC.

This clone has more than one count but fewer than ten. CDR3 coding DNA: TGTGCCAGCAACCTCGACCGGTATGGTGAGCAGTTCTTC. It codes for CASNLDRYGEQFF. The rearrangement uses TRBV4-2 and TRBJ2-1; D remains unclear. Germline lookup yields CDR1 LGHNA and CDR2 YNFKEQ. This CDR3 has 13 amino acids. Trimming left V 7 bases short and J 9 bases short, with 16 bases between.

This chain connects TRBV18 to TRBJ2-7, with 8 positions matching TRBD1. CDR1 and CDR2 from the germline V gene are KGHSH and LQKENI. The CDR3 totals 17 residues. Trimming cost V 0 bases and J 3 bases; bases outside gene matches: 10. CDR3 in DNA: TGTGCCAGCTCACCACCCGAGGCAGGGGGCGAAGTCTACGAGCAGTACGTC. Its protein product is CASSPPEAGGEVYEQYV.

This clone showed up just a few times. The chain joins TRBV5-1 to TRBJ1-1; D is unclear. CDR3 length: 13 residues. Trimming stripped 0 bases from V and 5 bases from J, with 8 bases between. CDR1 SGHRS and CDR2 YFSETQ come from the germline V gene. For the CDR3, the DNA is TGCGCCAGCAGCTTGGACGGGGTGACTGAAGCTTTCTTT. Protein product: CASSLDGVTEAFF.

This clone was seen a few times. The V gene is TRBV29-1, the J gene TRBJ2-1; 8 nucleotides agree with TRBD2. The CDR3 runs to 14 residues. Unmatched junction bases numbered 12, after V lost 7 bases and J lost 7 bases. Germline V CDR1 and CDR2: SQVTM, ANQGSEA. CDR3 nucleotides: TGCAGCGCCCCCCGCGGGGGGCGCGGGAATGAGCAGTTCTTC. Its translation is CSAPRGGRGNEQFF.

This clone turned up a few times. The rearrangement joins TRBV19 to TRBJ1-1, with D possibly TRBD1 on 5 matching bases. From germline, CDR1 is LNHDA and CDR2 SQIVND (reference sequence). There are 14 residues in the CDR3. V lost 6 bases and J lost 8, with 19 bases in between. This CDR3 is CASSDTRGTGEAFF. The CDR3 DNA reads TGTGCCAGTAGCGATACGAGGGGAACAGGAGAAGCTTTCTTT.

This clone was detected a few times. The chain links TRBV7-2 to TRBJ2-1; D not resolved. V was shortened by 7 bases and J by 9 bases, with 10 bases between the two germline ends. CDR3 length: 11 residues. CDR1 and CDR2 (germline): SGHTA, FQGNSA. The CDR3 loop is CASKLNGEQFF. For the CDR3, the DNA is TGTGCCAGCAAACTTAATGGTGAGCAGTTCTTC.

The sample holds a few counts of this clone. This chain uses TRBV9 with TRBJ2-1; D ambiguous. Trimming took 0 bases from V and 0 from J, leaving 13 bases between them. The CDR3 runs to 17 residues. Germline CDR1 SGDLS, CDR2 YYNGEE. The CDR3 protein is CASSVGGVGASYNEQFF. The CDR3 DNA is TGTGCCAGCAGCGTAGGTGGCGTGGGTGCCTCCTACAATGAGCAGTTCTTC.

A word on this clone: A read error may produce the germline difference seen at one junction end. The chain is built from TRBV7-7 and TRBJ2-2; D is unresolved. Germline loops: CDR1 SSHAT, CDR2 FNYEAQ (reference sequence). The CDR3 has 15 amino acids. CDR3 sequence reads: CASSQRLANTGELFF. For the CDR3, the DNA is TGTGCTAGCAGCCAACGTCTCGCGAACACCGGGGAGCTGTTTTTT.

The chain combines TRBV30 with TRBJ2-1, with a tentative D call TRBD2 (6 bases). The CDR3 extends over 11 amino acids. Germline V gene lookup returns CDR1 GTSNPN and CDR2 SVGIG (reference sequence). The V end lost 6 bases, the J end lost 3 bases, and 6 bases lay between the germline ends. The CDR3 sequence is CACGGYNEQFF. The CDR3 DNA follows: TGTGCCTGCGGGGGCTACAATGAGCAGTTCTTC.